This passage covers 4 T cell receptor beta chains from one sample sequenced in a study of blood T cell repertoires in COVID-19. Clones were sequenced by immunoSEQ multiplex PCR, and TCRdb holds only the in-frame ones, with some missing. The table has approximately 240,000 clones, about 93% seen once. The specimen was PBMCs or T cells enriched from blood (not recorded which). These receptors all stem from a woman aged 18-29 years who had recovered from COVID-19.

Concerning this clone: Other DNA sequences in the sample encode the same CDR3. This sequence joins TRBV4-3 and TRBJ1-2; D might be TRBD1 (6 bases). V lost 0 bases to trimming and J lost 4 bases, with 9 bases between them. The CDR3 totals 14 residues. Germline V gene sequence: CDR1 LGHNA, CDR2 YSLEER. CDR3 protein: CASSQDGGGYGYTF. CDR3 sequence (DNA): TGCGCCAGCAGCCAAGATGGGGGCGGCTATGGCTACACCTTC.

The chain uses TRBV27 and TRBJ2-7, with 7 bases identical to TRBD2. Looked up from germline, CDR1 is MNHEY and CDR2 is SMNVEV (reference sequence). CDR3 length equals 12 residues. The V segment lost 8 bases and the J segment 6 bases; nucleotides outside the gene matches: 7. The CDR3 coding sequence is TGTGCCAGCCGCTGGGGGGGAGGCGAGCAGTACTTC. This encodes CASRWGGGEQYF.

J is TRBJ2-7 and V is TRBV27; D is perhaps TRBD2 (6 bases). V was cut by 5 bases and J by 6 bases, with 26 bases left in between. The CDR3 has 17 residues. Per germline, CDR1 MNHEY and CDR2 SMNVEV (reference sequence). The CDR3 nucleotides are TGTGCCAGCAGTCCAAAACCCACTAGCTCTACGACGATCGAGCAGTACTTC. It specifies CASSPKPTSSTTIEQYF.

In this sample, this clone turned up once. The rearrangement joins TRBV11-2 to TRBJ1-6; D is possibly TRBD1 (5 bases). Germline loops: CDR1 SGHAT, CDR2 FQNNGV. V was clipped by 4 bases and J by 3 bases, with 10 bases between them. This CDR3 is 15 amino acids long. The CDR3 is CASSSGLNYNSPLHF. The DNA for the CDR3 is TGTGCCAGCAGCTCGGGACTGAACTATAATTCACCCCTCCACTTT.